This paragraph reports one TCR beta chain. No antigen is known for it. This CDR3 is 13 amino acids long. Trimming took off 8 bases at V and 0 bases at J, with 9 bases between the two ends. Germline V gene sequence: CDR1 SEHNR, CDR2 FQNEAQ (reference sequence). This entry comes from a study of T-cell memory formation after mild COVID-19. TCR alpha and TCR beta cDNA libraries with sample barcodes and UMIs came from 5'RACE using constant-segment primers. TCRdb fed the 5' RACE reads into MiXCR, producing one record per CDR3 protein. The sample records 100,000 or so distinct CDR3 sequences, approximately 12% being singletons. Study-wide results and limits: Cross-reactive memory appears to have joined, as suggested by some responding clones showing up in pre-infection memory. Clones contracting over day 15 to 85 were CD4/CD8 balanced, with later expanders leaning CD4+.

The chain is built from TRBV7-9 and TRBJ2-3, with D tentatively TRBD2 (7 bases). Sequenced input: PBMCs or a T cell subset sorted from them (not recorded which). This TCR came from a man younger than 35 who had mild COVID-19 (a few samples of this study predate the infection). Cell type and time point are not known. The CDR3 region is CASGGGSTDTQYF. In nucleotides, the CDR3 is TGTGCCAGCGGGGGGGGCAGCACAGATACGCAGTATTTT.